This T cell receptor (beta chain) appears in the sequencing data of a study of control samples from healthy donors and cancer patients. The germline CDR1 and CDR2 sequences are SGHRS and YFSETQ. Trimming took off 5 bases at V and 7 bases at J, with 12 bases between the two ends. The CDR3 has 12 amino acids. Sequenced by immunoSEQ multiplex PCR; TCRdb stores in-frame clones only, minus some. The repertoire holds around 140,000 clones, with 92% as singletons. The V and J genes are TRBV5-1 and TRBJ1-1; TRBD1 might be the D (5 bases). The sequenced sample was blood. The TCR was taken from a woman between 45 and 65 years old in good health. CDR3 bases: TGCGCCAGCAGGGGGGGTTCCAGTGAAGCTTTCTTT. Translated: CASRGGSSEAFF.